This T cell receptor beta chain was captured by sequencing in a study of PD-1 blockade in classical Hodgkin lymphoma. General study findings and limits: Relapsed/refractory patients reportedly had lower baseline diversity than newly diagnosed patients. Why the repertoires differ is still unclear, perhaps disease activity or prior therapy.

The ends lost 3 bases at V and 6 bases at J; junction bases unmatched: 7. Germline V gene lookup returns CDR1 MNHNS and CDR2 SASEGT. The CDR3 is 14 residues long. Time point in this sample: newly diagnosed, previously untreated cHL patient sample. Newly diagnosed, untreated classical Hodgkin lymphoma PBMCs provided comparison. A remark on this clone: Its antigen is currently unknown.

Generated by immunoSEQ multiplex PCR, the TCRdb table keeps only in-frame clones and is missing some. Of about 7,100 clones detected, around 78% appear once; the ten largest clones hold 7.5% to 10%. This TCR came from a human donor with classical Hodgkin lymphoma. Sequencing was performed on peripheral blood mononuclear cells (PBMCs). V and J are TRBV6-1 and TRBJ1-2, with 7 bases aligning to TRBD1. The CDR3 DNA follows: TGTGCCAGCAGTGAGGAGTGGGACAGACATGGCTACACCTTC. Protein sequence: CASSEEWDRHGYTF.